This T cell receptor beta chain was sequenced in a study of blood T cell repertoires in COVID-19. As for the study in general: Acute-phase and convalescent COVID-19 samples originated in the United States, Italy and Spain. PBMCs, B-cell-depleted T cells, or T cells were the source of the cDNA or gDNA that made up the material.

This CDR3 is built from 14 residues. Looked up from germline, CDR1 is KGHSY and CDR2 is FQNENV. Trimming left V 4 bases short and J 4 bases short, with 13 bases between. Original handling: Amplification of reference gene primers was used by the study to estimate nucleated cell counts. Method: immunoSEQ multiplex PCR; TCRdb's copy keeps in-frame clones and lacks some. V, J and clone size are those of that table, while D and trimming were read from the DNA. The sample records 71,000 or so clones, roughly 80% being singletons. This clone appeared once. The sequenced sample was peripheral blood. The chain has TRBV16 and TRBJ2-5, with a tentative D call TRBD2 (6 bases). The sequence was collected from a man between 65 and 85 years old with acute or convalescent COVID-19. The CDR3, as DNA: TGTGCCAGCAGCCTTATCAGGAGGGGAGAGACCCAGTACTTC. Its translation: CASSLIRRGETQYF.